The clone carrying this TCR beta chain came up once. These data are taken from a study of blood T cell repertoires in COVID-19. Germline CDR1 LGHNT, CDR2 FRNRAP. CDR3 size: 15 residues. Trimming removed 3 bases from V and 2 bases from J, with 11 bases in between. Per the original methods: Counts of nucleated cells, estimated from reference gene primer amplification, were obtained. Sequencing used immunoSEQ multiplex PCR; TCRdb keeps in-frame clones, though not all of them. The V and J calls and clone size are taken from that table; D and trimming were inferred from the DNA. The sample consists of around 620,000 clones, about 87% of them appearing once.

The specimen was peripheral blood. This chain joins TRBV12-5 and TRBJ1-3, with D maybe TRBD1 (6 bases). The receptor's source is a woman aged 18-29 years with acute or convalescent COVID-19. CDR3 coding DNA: TGTGCTAGTGGTTTACAGGGTTCTCCTGGAAACACCATATATTTT. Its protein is CASGLQGSPGNTIYF.